The 15 T cell receptor beta chains presented below share a single source sample, sequenced in a study of blood T cell repertoires in COVID-19. Measured with immunoSEQ multiplex PCR; TCRdb has only the in-frame clones, and not every one. The sample records about 380,000 clones, 80% to 90% being singletons. Sequenced input: peripheral blood. The receptors stem from a man aged 35 to 55 with acute or convalescent COVID-19.

The chain links TRBV6-5 to TRBJ2-7; 9 bases line up with TRBD1. The CDR3 loop spans 15 amino acids. Germline-derived CDR1 and CDR2 are MNHEY and SVGAGI. With V trimmed by 5 bases and J by 2 bases, 7 bases remained unmatched. The CDR3 DNA is TGTGCCAGCAGTACGACAGGGGGAGCTCCCTACGAGCAGTACTTC. This translates into CASSTTGGAPYEQYF.

The V gene is TRBV18, the J gene TRBJ1-5; 7 bases match TRBD1. Germline V gene sequence: CDR1 KGHSH, CDR2 LQKENI. V lost 4 bases and J lost 5; bases outside the gene matches: 2. The CDR3 extends over 13 amino acids. CDR3 sequence reads: CASSRDRDQPQHF. In DNA, the CDR3 is TGTGCCAGCTCACGGGACAGAGATCAGCCCCAGCATTTT.

The chain carries TRBV9 and TRBJ2-1, with TRBD1 identical over 12 bases. Germline CDR1 is SGDLS and CDR2 is YYNGEE. The CDR3 covers 14 residues. With 6 bases clipped from V and 7 bases from J, the junction kept 5 bases outside the gene matches. The CDR3 coding sequence is TGTGCCAGCACCGGGACAGGGGGCGGGAATGAGCAGTTCTTC. It translates to CASTGTGGGNEQFF.

The CDR3, as DNA: TGCGCCAGCAGCCGAAACTGGGGCAGTGAGCAGTTCTTC. Residues: CASSRNWGSEQFF. This chain connects TRBV5-1 to TRBJ2-1; TRBD1 might be the D (5 bases). Germline CDR1 is SGHRS and CDR2 is YFSETQ. V shed 4 bases and J shed 9 bases, with 14 bases lying between them. The CDR3 runs to 13 residues.

V usage is TRBV15 and J usage is TRBJ2-5; 8 nucleotides align to TRBD2. CDR1 is LNHNV, CDR2 YYDKDF, per germline (reference sequence). CDR3 length equals 15 residues. After removal of 0 bases from V and 4 bases from J, the junction contained 4 bases not matched to a gene. CDR3 DNA sequence: TGTGCCACCAGCAGAGATCTGGCGGGAGGAGAGACCCAGTACTTC. As protein: CATSRDLAGGETQYF.

This CDR3 is CASSRQGRHEQYF. The CDR3 DNA reads TGTGCCAGTAGTAGACAGGGTAGGCACGAGCAGTACTTC. This rearrangement joins TRBV19 to TRBJ2-7; 7 positions match TRBD1. Unmatched junction bases numbered 5, after V lost 4 bases and J lost 5 bases. The CDR3 is 13 residues long. Germline CDR1 LNHDA, CDR2 SQIVND (reference sequence).

The rearrangement links TRBV7-9 to TRBJ2-1; D remains ambiguous. The CDR3 runs to 15 residues. Germline V gene data show CDR1 as SEHNR and CDR2 as FQNEAQ (reference sequence). The ends were cut back, 5 bases at V and 0 bases at J, with 11 bases in the middle. The CDR3 region has the DNA TGTGCCAGCAGCGCTTCCGGTAGCTCCTACAATGAGCAGTTCTTC. This translates into CASSASGSSYNEQFF.

The chain joins TRBV10-2 to TRBJ2-3; possibly TRBD1 for D (5 bases). Deletions cut 5 bases from V and 3 bases from J, with 9 bases between. Germline values: CDR1 WSHSY, CDR2 SAAADI. The CDR3 is 13 residues long. The CDR3 DNA reads as TGCGCCAGCAGTAGGGGCCGAACAGATACGCAGTATTTT. It specifies CASSRGRTDTQYF.

The chain employs TRBV11-3 and TRBJ2-1, with a tentative D call TRBD2 (5 bases). Trimming left V 3 bases short and J 4 bases short, with 13 bases between. This CDR3 is 15 amino acids long. Germline V gives CDR1 SGHNT, CDR2 YENEEA. CDR3 sequence: CASSFRSGVYNEQFF. As DNA, the CDR3 is TGTGCCAGCAGCTTTCGTTCCGGGGTTTACAATGAGCAGTTCTTC. Full variable domain (remainder filled in from reference TRBV11-3 and TRBJ2-1): EAGVVQSPRYKIIEKKQPVAFWCNPISGHNTLYWYLQNLGQGPELLIRYENEEAVDDSQLPKDRFSAERLKGVDSTLKIQPAELGDSAVYLCASSFRSGVYNEQFFGPGTRLTVL.

This chain joins TRBV4-1 and TRBJ1-2, with D tentatively TRBD1 (5 bases). Germline V lookup: CDR1 MGHRA, CDR2 YSYEKL. V shed 0 bases and J shed 4 bases, with 12 bases lying between them. The CDR3 is 15 amino acids. The CDR3 spells CASSQEGGRVYGYTF. The CDR3 DNA is TGCGCCAGCAGCCAAGAGGGGGGACGAGTCTATGGCTACACCTTC.

The CDR3 reads CASSLAQMNTEAFF. The CDR3 nucleotides are TGTGCCAGCAGCTTAGCCCAGATGAACACTGAAGCTTTCTTT. The chain combines TRBV11-1 with TRBJ1-1; D is unresolved. Per germline, CDR1 SGHAT and CDR2 FQDESV (reference sequence). V gave up 0 bases and J gave up 0 bases, with 5 bases separating them. The CDR3 covers 14 residues.

The V call is TRBV3-1 (or the pseudogene TRBV3-2), the J call TRBJ1-1; D call uncertain. There are 15 residues in the CDR3. Germline V gene sequence: CDR1 LGHDT, CDR2 YNNKEL (reference sequence). V was clipped by 5 bases and J by 6 bases, with 19 bases between them. Written as DNA, the CDR3 is TGTGCCAGCAGCTCGCGCCAGATGGGCAGGTCTGAAGCTTTCTTT. Encoded protein: CASSSRQMGRSEAFF.

This sequence joins TRBV18 and TRBJ2-3, with a weak D call TRBD1 (7 bases). From germline, CDR1 is KGHSH and CDR2 LQKENI. CDR3 length: 17 residues. Between the trimmed V and J ends, which lost 5 bases and 0 bases, there was a span of 18 bases. The CDR3 reads CASSAGGFRPSTDTQYF. CDR3 coding DNA: TGTGCCAGCTCAGCAGGGGGGTTTCGCCCGAGCACAGATACGCAGTATTTT.

The chain combines TRBV27 with TRBJ2-3; 8 bases line up with TRBD1. CDR3 length equals 16 residues. Germline CDR1 reads MNHEY; CDR2 reads SMNVEV (reference sequence). The J segment lost 1 base and the V segment lost 5 bases, leaving 8 bases of the junction unmatched. The CDR3 here is CASSMDRAERTDTQYF. The CDR3 DNA sequence: TGTGCCAGCAGTATGGACAGGGCGGAACGCACAGATACGCAGTATTTT.

CDR3 amino acids: CASSRDSRQETQYF. For the CDR3, the DNA is TGTGCCAGCAGCCGGGACAGCCGGCAAGAGACCCAGTACTTC. The chain carries TRBV7-6 and TRBJ2-5, with 7 positions matching TRBD1. The CDR3 covers 14 residues. J lost 2 bases, V lost 5 bases, and 5 bases had no gene match. Germline CDR1 reads SGHVS; CDR2 reads FNYEAQ. The variable domain in full, completed from reference TRBV7-6 and TRBJ2-5, reads GAGVSQSPRYKVTKRGQDVALRCDPISGHVSLYWYRQALGQGPEFLTYFNYEAQQDKSGLPNDRFSAERPEGSISTLTIQRTEQRDSAMYRCASSRDSRQETQYFGPGTRLLVL.